The rows below give T cell receptor beta chains drawn from one sample of a study of cytomegalovirus exposure and HLA in healthy donors. Clones were sequenced by immunoSEQ multiplex PCR, and TCRdb holds only the in-frame ones, with some missing. The sample shows approximately 150,000 clones, 80% to 90% of them seen only once. The sequencing input was PBMCs. The receptors were gathered from a woman in her thirties or forties in good health and CMV-seropositive. Both conserved end residues are trimmed from each CDR3. A clone size is listed for some rows: how often the clone was seen (once, few, many), or a class if it is expanded.

clone size	V gene	J gene	CDR3 protein
NA	TRBV18	TRBJ1-2	ASSYTRDSYGYT
NA	TRBV7-3	TRBJ2-5	ASSAQGGGETQY
medium-sized	TRBV10-3	TRBJ1-2	AINPGTARGYT
NA	TRBV28	TRBJ2-3	ASSLSRTSGTQY
once	TRBV6-5	TRBJ2-1	ASSPRDRWVEQF
NA	TRBV4-1	TRBJ1-4	ASSQAGSLATNEKLF
NA	TRBV7-9	TRBJ2-7	ASSPTGGGDEQY
NA	TRBV7-3	TRBJ2-1	ASSLSTSGARSYNEQF
NA	TRBV7-8	TRBJ2-3	ASSLGGTDTQY
NA	TRBV29-1	TRBJ1-2	SVTGQGTGYT
NA	TRBV28	TRBJ2-7	ASSSRLAGENEQY
NA	TRBV5-1	TRBJ2-5	ASSSPRTGEVEETQY
NA	TRBV5-8	TRBJ2-3	ASSLALTSGGKDTQY
NA	TRBV10-1	TRBJ2-1	ASSESGQGYNEQF
NA	TRBV19	TRBJ2-7	ASSIARGRGLYEQY
NA	TRBV28	TRBJ2-1	ASGKADRGSHEQF
NA	TRBV5-1	TRBJ2-1	ASSLASGRPNEQF